The 26 T cell receptor beta chains below were found in one sample sequenced in a study of T cells in women clearing cervical HPV infection (dated by TCRdb to the late 2010s). The library was obtained by the immunoSEQ multiplex PCR assay. The table comes from immuneACCESS by way of TCRdb, which keeps in-frame sequences with V and J called. Part of the clones is missing from these tables; in studies checked, under half for an unresolved V gene and the rest for unknown reasons. The sample has 25,000 to 35,000 clones on record. Clones ranked in the top ten supply approximately 6.8% of the sample. Sequencing input: blood buffy coat. Receptor source: a woman aged 18 to 75 with a cervical HPV16 infection that either progressed to CIN3+ or cleared (not recorded which).

With respect to this clone: Read sequence stops 3 residues before the CDR3 end, and the germline J gene provides the missing end. This chain uses TRBV6-2 or TRBV6-3 with TRBJ1-5, with D perhaps matching TRBD1 (5 bases). The V and J ends lost 2 bases and 6 bases respectively, with 20 bases between them. CDR1 is MNHEY, CDR2 SVGEGT, per germline. The CDR3 loop spans 17 amino acids. The sequenced part of the CDR3 DNA is TGTGCCAGCAGTTACGGGCCCGTGCCAGGGAATAGTCAGCCC. Translation gives CASSYGPVPGNSQP. Given in full, the CDR3 is CASSYGPVPGNSQPQHF.

Concerning this clone: The read is 3 residues too short to cover the CDR3 end, so that end is filled in from the germline J gene. The J gene is TRBJ1-1, the V gene TRBV29-1, with no clear D. The CDR3 sequence is 11 residues long. The germline gives CDR1 SQVTM, CDR2 ANQGSEA. V lost 0 bases, J lost 7 bases, and 6 bases lay in between. The sequenced part of the CDR3 DNA is TGCAGCGTTGAAGATCTTTATGAA. It encodes CSVEDLYE. The complete CDR3 reads CSVEDLYEAFF.

On this clone: The read stops 3 residues short of the end of the CDR3; the missing end is completed from the germline J gene. The rearrangement uses TRBV10-3 and TRBJ2-7, with 7 bases matching TRBD2. Germline values: CDR1 ENHRY, CDR2 SYGVKD. J gave up 3 bases and V 0 bases, and 5 bases lay outside the gene matches. This CDR3 has 15 amino acids. The covered CDR3 bases are TGTGCCATCAGTGAGTCGATGGCGGGGGTCTACGAG. It is translated as CAISESMAGVYE. The full CDR3 reads CAISESMAGVYEQYF.

In the case of this clone: Read sequence stops 3 residues before the CDR3 end, and the germline J gene provides the missing end. J is TRBJ1-1 and V is TRBV19; TRBD1 agrees at 8 bases. V was clipped by 4 bases and J by 3 bases; unmatched bases: 4. Germline CDR1 LNHDA, CDR2 SQIVND (reference sequence). CDR3 length: 14 residues. The CDR3: CASSTGGKYTEAFF. CDR3 DNA (partial): TGTGCCAGTAGTACAGGGGGCAAGTACACTGAA.

Comment on this clone: The read comes to an end 3 residues before the CDR3 does, leaving the germline J gene to fill in the end. The rearrangement links TRBV11-2 to TRBJ2-1, with 9 bases matching TRBD1. V lost 4 bases to trimming and J lost 8 bases; unmatched junction nucleotides: 0. This CDR3 is built from 12 residues. The germline gives CDR1 SGHAT, CDR2 FQNNGV. CDR3: CASSWDRDEQFF. The CDR3 bases that were read are TGTGCCAGCAGCTGGGACAGGGATGAG.

Comments on this clone: The missing CDR3 end, 3 residues past where the read stops, is filled in from the germline J gene. The rearrangement uses TRBV6-2 or TRBV6-3 and TRBJ2-3; 9 bases align to TRBD2. Germline CDR1 MNHEY, CDR2 SVGEGT. This CDR3 is built from 16 residues. J lost 4 bases, V lost 2 bases, and 7 bases had no gene match. CDR3 bases read: TGTGCCAGCAGTTACATGGGACTAGCTCAAGCAGATACG. This encodes CASSYMGLAQADT. The CDR3 in its entirety is CASSYMGLAQADTQYF.

Of note for this clone: The CDR3 end is not reached by the read, which stops 3 residues before it; the germline J gene fills it in. The chain joins TRBV7-9 to TRBJ2-1; 9 positions agree with TRBD2. This CDR3 is built from 15 residues. Unmatched junction bases numbered 6, after V lost 5 bases and J lost 4 bases. Germline CDR1 SEHNR, CDR2 FQNEAQ (reference sequence). This CDR3 is CASSPTGLAYNEQFF. CDR3 DNA (partial): TGTGCCAGCAGCCCAACGGGACTAGCTTACAATGAG.

Points on this clone: The read terminates 3 residues ahead of where the CDR3 ends, so the germline J gene completes it. The V and J genes are TRBV20-1 and TRBJ2-1; the D is unclear. CDR1 DFQATT and CDR2 SNEGSKA come from the germline V gene (reference sequence). Trimming pared 1 base from V and 9 bases from J, leaving 10 bases between. The CDR3 runs to 12 residues. The CDR3 is CSARAPSGEQFF. The sequenced part of the CDR3 DNA is TGCAGTGCTAGAGCACCCTCGGGTGAG.

Regarding this clone: The CDR3 end lies 3 residues beyond the end of the read and is filled in from the germline J gene. The chain employs TRBV7-2 and TRBJ1-6; TRBD1 might be the D (6 bases). This CDR3 is 14 amino acids long. Trimming removed 2 bases at V and 6 bases at J, with 8 bases between. The V gene's germline CDR1 is SGHTA and CDR2 FQGNSA. CDR3 sequence: CASSLQGTNSPLHF. The DNA read from the CDR3 is TGTGCCAGCAGCTTACAGGGGACTAATTCACCC. Filled out from reference TRBV7-2 and TRBJ1-6, the complete variable domain reads GAGVSQSPSNKVTEKGKDVELRCDPISGHTALYWYRQSLGQGLEFLIYFQGNSAPDKSGLPSDRFSAERTGGSVSTLTIQRTQQEDSAVYLCASSLQGTNSPLHFGNGTRLTVT.

About this clone itself: The CDR3 is cut off 3 residues early in the read; its end comes from the germline J gene. The chain is built from TRBV20-1 and TRBJ2-5, with 7 bases identical to TRBD1. The germline CDR1 and CDR2 sequences are DFQATT and SNEGSKA (reference sequence). The V gene end was trimmed by 7 bases and the J gene end by 2 bases; junction bases not matched to a gene: 7. This CDR3 has 13 amino acids. The CDR3 sequence: CSERSQGQETQYF. Partial CDR3 DNA: TGCAGTGAACGATCACAGGGGCAAGAGACC.

A remark on this clone: Read sequence stops 3 residues before the CDR3 end, and the germline J gene provides the missing end. V is TRBV20-1 and J is TRBJ2-1, with D tentatively TRBD2 (6 bases). V lost 6 bases and J 9 bases, leaving 21 bases between the germline ends. Per the germline V gene, CDR1 is DFQATT and CDR2 is SNEGSKA (reference sequence). The CDR3 loop spans 14 amino acids. Partial CDR3 DNA: TGCAGTGCCCCGTTTATTGGCGGGATTGGTGAG. Encoded protein: CSAPFIGGIGE. The whole CDR3 sequence reads CSAPFIGGIGEQFF.

Of note for this clone: With the read ending 3 residues before the CDR3 end, the germline J gene is used to fill in that end. The genes are TRBV10-2 and TRBJ2-7, with D maybe TRBD2 (6 bases). Trimming removed 2 bases at V and 2 bases at J, with 10 bases between. Germline V gene data show CDR1 as WSHSY and CDR2 as SAAADI. The CDR3 has 14 amino acids. The sequenced CDR3 bases are TGCGCCAGCAGTGAGAGCGGGTCAACCTACGAG. Its translation is CASSESGSTYE. The full CDR3 reads CASSESGSTYEQYF.

As concerns this clone: The read ends 3 residues early relative to the CDR3; the germline J gene fills the gap. The chain couples TRBV7-8 to TRBJ1-4; 8 bases fit TRBD1. CDR3 length equals 16 residues. Germline V gene lookup returns CDR1 SGHVS and CDR2 FQNEAQ. Trimming removed 1 base from V and 4 bases from J; junction bases left unmatched: 5. Incomplete CDR3 DNA: TGTGCCAGCAGCTTAGTTCAGGGGGCTAATAATGAAAAA. The encoded protein is CASSLVQGANNEK. The entire CDR3 sequence reads CASSLVQGANNEKLFF.

On this clone: The read ends 3 residues shy of where the CDR3 ends; the end is completed using the germline J gene. The chain employs TRBV18 and TRBJ2-6; D is perhaps TRBD2 (6 bases). This CDR3 contains 19 residues. V was shortened by 1 base and J by 0 bases, with 16 bases between the two germline ends. The germline CDR1 and CDR2 sequences are KGHSH and LQKENI. The part of the CDR3 DNA that was read is TGTGCCAGCTCACCACGGGTGCGGGGCGTAGCCTCTGGGGCCAACGTC. Translation: CASSPRVRGVASGANV. The CDR3 in full is CASSPRVRGVASGANVLTF.

A remark on this clone: The read ends 3 residues before the CDR3 terminus; that terminus is restored from the germline J gene. This rearrangement joins TRBV7-8 to TRBJ2-3, with TRBD1 matching over 7 bases. The CDR3 contains 13 residues. Germline V CDR1 and CDR2: SGHVS, FQNEAQ. CDR3 bases read: TGTGCCAGCAGCAAAGGGACAGAAGAGACG. This translates into CASSKGTEET. The whole CDR3 sequence is CASSKGTEETQYF.

Concerning this clone itself: The CDR3 is cut off 3 residues early in the read; its end comes from the germline J gene. The rearrangement uses TRBV2 and TRBJ2-3, with 7 bases lining up with TRBD2. CDR1 and CDR2 from the germline V gene are SNHLY and FYNNEI. The CDR3 contains 14 residues. The CDR3 reads CASSLRLAEETQYF. CDR3 bases read: TGTGCCAGCAGCCTGCGGCTAGCGGAAGAGACG.

Worth noting for this clone: The DNA ends 3 residues before the CDR3 does, and the rest of the CDR3 is filled in from the germline J gene. This rearrangement joins TRBV30 to TRBJ1-2, with a possible D match to TRBD1 (6 bases). This CDR3 region has 17 residues. The V end lost 2 bases, the J end lost 4 bases, and 23 bases lay between the germline ends. Germline V gene lookup returns CDR1 GTSNPN and CDR2 SVGIG (reference sequence). The part of the CDR3 DNA that was read is TGTGCCTGGAGTCGGGAGGCCACAGGGTGGGGAAGCTATGGC. Amino acid sequence: CAWSREATGWGSYG. The complete CDR3 reads CAWSREATGWGSYGYTF.

Notes on this clone: The CDR3 extends 3 residues past the end of the read, so its final part is completed from the germline J gene. The rearrangement links TRBV10-3 to TRBJ1-2; D possibly corresponds to TRBD1 (6 bases). Germline V gene lookup returns CDR1 ENHRY and CDR2 SYGVKD. The CDR3 runs 12 residues. V was clipped by 8 bases and J by 3 bases, with 10 bases between them. CDR3 loop: CAIGSGDYGYTF. Partial CDR3 DNA: TGTGCCATCGGCTCAGGGGACTATGGC.

Of note for this clone: With the read ending 3 residues before the CDR3 end, the germline J gene is used to fill in that end. The chain links TRBV5-1 to TRBJ2-3; 10 bases match TRBD2. The germline gives CDR1 SGHRS, CDR2 YFSETQ. This CDR3 spans 15 amino acids. J lost 1 base, V lost 3 bases, and 2 bases had no gene match. Incomplete CDR3 DNA: TGCGCCAGCAGCTCCGGGACTAGCGGCACAGATACG. It translates to CASSSGTSGTDT. The CDR3, in full, reads CASSSGTSGTDTQYF.

Turning to this clone: The read terminates 3 residues ahead of where the CDR3 ends, so the germline J gene completes it. The rearrangement links TRBV7-2 to TRBJ2-7, with 7 bases identical to TRBD1. Germline CDR1 SGHTA, CDR2 FQGNSA. The CDR3 extends over 14 amino acids. V lost 5 bases, J lost 4 bases, and 8 bases stayed unmatched. Incomplete CDR3 DNA: TGTGCCAGCAGCCGGCTGACAGGGCAGTACGAG. Encoded protein: CASSRLTGQYE. The CDR3 reads in full as CASSRLTGQYEQYF.

Regarding this clone: With the read ending 3 residues before the CDR3 end, the germline J gene is used to fill in that end. This rearrangement joins TRBV4-1 to TRBJ1-2; maybe TRBD1 (5 bases). CDR3 length: 14 residues. CDR1 and CDR2 from the germline V gene are MGHRA and YSYEKL. V shed 1 base and J shed 4 bases, with 10 bases lying between them. The sequenced part of the CDR3 DNA is TGCGCCAGCAGCCAAGCCAAGGGACTCTATGGC. It specifies CASSQAKGLYG. The whole CDR3 sequence reads CASSQAKGLYGYTF.

Note on this clone: The read halts 3 residues ahead of the CDR3 end, with the missing end drawn from the germline J gene. Other DNA sequences from this sample encode an identical CDR3 as well. V and J are TRBV19 and TRBJ2-7; 7 nucleotides match TRBD1. V shed 3 bases, J shed 4 bases, and the junction held 6 bases outside the gene matches. The V gene's germline CDR1 is LNHDA and CDR2 SQIVND (reference sequence). The CDR3 loop spans 14 amino acids. CDR3 bases read: TGTGCCAGTAGTATCGGAACAGGGGAATACGAG. This translates into CASSIGTGEYE. The full CDR3 reads CASSIGTGEYEQYF.

Comment on this clone: The read stops 3 residues short of the end of the CDR3; the missing end is completed from the germline J gene. The rearrangement joins TRBV12-3 or TRBV12-4 to TRBJ2-1; 7 positions match TRBD1. V lost 6 bases, J lost 5 bases, and 7 bases stayed unmatched. The CDR3 length is 14 residues. The CDR3 DNA, read in part, is TGTGCCAGCAGGCTGGGACAGCTTAACAATGAG. This codes for CASRLGQLNNE. The whole CDR3 is CASRLGQLNNEQFF.

About this clone: From the germline J gene comes the end of the CDR3, since the read stops 3 residues before it. The chain recombines TRBV30 with TRBJ2-1, with 7 nucleotides matching TRBD1. V lost 7 bases and J lost 4; bases outside the gene matches: 4. This CDR3 has 12 amino acids. Germline-derived CDR1 and CDR2 are GTSNPN and SVGIG (reference sequence). The DNA read from the CDR3 is TGTGCCTCTAGACAGGGTTACAATGAG. Encoded protein: CASRQGYNE. The complete CDR3 sequence is CASRQGYNEQFF.

About this clone: The read comes to an end 3 residues before the CDR3 does, leaving the germline J gene to fill in the end. The chain employs TRBV30 and TRBJ1-5, with TRBD1 matching over 10 bases. The CDR3 has 14 residues. With 2 bases clipped from V and 5 bases from J, the junction kept 3 bases outside the gene matches. Germline loops: CDR1 GTSNPN, CDR2 SVGIG (reference sequence). The DNA read from the CDR3 is TGTGCCTGGAGTCCCGGGACAGGGGATCAGCCC. Translated: CAWSPGTGDQP. The full-length CDR3 reads as CAWSPGTGDQPQHF.

Notes on this clone: The read gets to within 3 residues of the CDR3 end, and the germline J gene fills in the rest. V usage is TRBV18 and J usage is TRBJ1-1; no clear D. Trimming shortened V by 4 bases and J by 0 bases, and 6 bases separated the two germline ends. Per the germline V gene, CDR1 is KGHSH and CDR2 is LQKENI. The CDR3 contains 13 residues. The covered CDR3 bases are TGTGCCAGCTCACAGGGTATGAACACTGAA. Translated: CASSQGMNTE. The entire CDR3 reads CASSQGMNTEAFF.